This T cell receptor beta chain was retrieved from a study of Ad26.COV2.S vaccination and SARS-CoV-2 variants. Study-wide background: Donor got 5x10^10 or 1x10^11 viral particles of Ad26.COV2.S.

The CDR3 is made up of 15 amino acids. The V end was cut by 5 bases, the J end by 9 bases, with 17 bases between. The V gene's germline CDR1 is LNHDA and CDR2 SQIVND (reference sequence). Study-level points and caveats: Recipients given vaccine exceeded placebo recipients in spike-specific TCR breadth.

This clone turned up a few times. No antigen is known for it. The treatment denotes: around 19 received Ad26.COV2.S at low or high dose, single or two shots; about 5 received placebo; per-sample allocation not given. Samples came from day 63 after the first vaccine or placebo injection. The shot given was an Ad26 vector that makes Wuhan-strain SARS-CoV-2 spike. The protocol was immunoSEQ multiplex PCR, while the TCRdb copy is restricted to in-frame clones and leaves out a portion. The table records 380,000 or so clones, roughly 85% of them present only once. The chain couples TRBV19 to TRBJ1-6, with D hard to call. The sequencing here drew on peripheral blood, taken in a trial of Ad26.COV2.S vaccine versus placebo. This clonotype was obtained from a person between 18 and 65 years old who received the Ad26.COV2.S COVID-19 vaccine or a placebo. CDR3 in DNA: TGTGCCAGTAGTCCCCAGGACGTAATACTTTCACCCCTCCACTTT. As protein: CASSPQDVILSPLHF. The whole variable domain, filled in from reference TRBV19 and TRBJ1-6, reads DGGITQSPKYLFRKEGQNVTLSCEQNLNHDAMYWYRQDPGQGLRLIYYSQIVNDFQKGDIAEGYSVSREKKESFPLTVTSAQKNPTAFYLCASSPQDVILSPLHFGNGTRLTVT.